Included here is one T cell receptor beta chain sequence, with context. Authors' processing steps: By means of reference gene primer amplification, nucleated cell counts were estimated. Only in-frame clones appear in the TCRdb table, and some are missing; sequencing was by immunoSEQ multiplex PCR. Clone size and V and J calls were adopted from that table, with D and trimming inferred from the DNA. The data show over 250,000 clones, over 75% seen once. This sample is drawn from a study of blood T cell repertoires in COVID-19. The overall study: Both acute and convalescent COVID-19 samples were obtained from the United States, Italy and Spain.

Recruits, aged about 18 to 95 years, lived in 24 US areas. Participant reports of clinical history set cohort assignment. Trimming took 6 bases from V and 7 from J; bases not matched to a gene: 7. This CDR3 comprises 13 residues. The germline CDR1 and CDR2 sequences are MDHEN and SYDVKM. What was sequenced was PBMCs or T cells enriched from blood (not recorded which). V usage is TRBV28 and J usage is TRBJ1-2; 8 bases agree with TRBD1. This clonotype originated in a woman in her 30s who had recovered from COVID-19. Here the CDR3 DNA reads TGTGCCAGCAGCTCCGGACAGGGATCTGGCTACACCTTC. It encodes CASSSGQGSGYTF.